Below are 28 T cell receptor beta chains sequenced from a single sample in a study of blood T cell repertoires in COVID-19. Clones were read by immunoSEQ multiplex PCR, and TCRdb kept only the in-frame ones, dropping some. Counted here are about 180,000 clones, approximately 85% occurring once; the ten biggest clones make up more than 8%. The sample was peripheral blood. The receptors originated from a woman aged 80 or over with acute or convalescent COVID-19.

V is TRBV9 and J is TRBJ2-3, with 14 bases identical to TRBD2. The V segment lost 4 bases and the J segment 4 bases; nucleotides outside the gene matches: 11. Germline V gene sequence: CDR1 SGDLS, CDR2 YYNGEE. The CDR3 contains 18 residues. The CDR3 region is CASSLYPGLAGVADTQYF. DNA for the CDR3: TGTGCCAGCAGCCTTTACCCGGGACTAGCGGGAGTGGCAGATACGCAGTATTTT.

V is TRBV14 and J is TRBJ2-3; 13 bases line up with TRBD2. After removal of 4 bases from V and 5 bases from J, the junction contained 6 bases not matched to a gene. The CDR3 sequence is 16 residues long. CDR1 is SGHDN and CDR2 is FVKESK in the germline V gene. CDR3 region: CASSRRLAGGLDTQYF. CDR3 bases: TGTGCCAGCAGCCGGAGACTAGCGGGAGGACTAGATACGCAGTATTTT.

This chain connects TRBV10-3 to TRBJ1-2, with TRBD1 matching over 9 bases. V was pared by 4 bases and J by 7 bases, with 1 base of the junction left unmatched. CDR3 length: 12 residues. The V gene's germline CDR1 is ENHRY and CDR2 SYGVKD. The CDR3 DNA is TGTGCCATCAGTGGGACAGGGGTTGGCTACACCTTC. Translating it yields CAISGTGVGYTF.

V gene TRBV6-5 combines with J gene TRBJ2-2; D is undetermined. V was shortened by 6 bases and J by 5 bases, with 10 bases between the two germline ends. The CDR3 sequence is 13 residues long. Germline V gene data show CDR1 as MNHEY and CDR2 as SVGAGI. In DNA form, the CDR3 reads TGTGCCAGCAGCAGCAGAGGTACCGGGGAGCTGTTTTTT. Translated: CASSSRGTGELFF.

This clone was found once. The rearrangement joins TRBV5-4 to TRBJ2-2; 8 nucleotides line up with TRBD1. V dropped 5 bases and J dropped 1; count of bases not matched to a gene: 4. The V gene's germline CDR1 is SGHNT and CDR2 YYREEE (reference sequence). The CDR3 covers 15 residues. The CDR3 DNA follows: TGTGCCAGCAGGCACGGGACAGGGAACACCGGGGAGCTGTTTTTT. This translates into CASRHGTGNTGELFF.

This clone was seen a few times. The chain recombines TRBV4-1 with TRBJ1-2; 7 positions match TRBD1. The trim removed 0 bases at V and 6 bases at J, leaving 7 bases unmatched. CDR3 length: 15 residues. Germline loops: CDR1 MGHRA, CDR2 YSYEKL. The CDR3 here is CASSQERQGGHGYTF. CDR3 in DNA: TGCGCCAGCAGCCAAGAAAGACAGGGAGGACATGGCTACACCTTC.

The rearrangement links TRBV10-1 to TRBJ1-3; D is uncertain. Germline CDR1 reads WNHNN; CDR2 reads SYGVQD (reference sequence). The ends were cut back, 3 bases at V and 0 bases at J, with 15 bases in the middle. This CDR3 comprises 17 residues. CDR3 in DNA: TGCGCCAGCAGTGACGGTCGGGGTTCTAACTCTGGAAACACCATATATTTT. This gives the protein CASSDGRGSNSGNTIYF.

The chain uses TRBV19 and TRBJ2-2; possible D gene TRBD2, 6 bases. The CDR3 is 14 residues long. The germline gives CDR1 LNHDA, CDR2 SQIVND (reference sequence). V lost 2 bases, J lost 6 bases, and 10 bases lay in between. The CDR3 DNA reads TGTGCCAGTAGTATAAGGCGGGATGCCGGGGAGCTGTTTTTT. It encodes CASSIRRDAGELFF.

The chain recombines TRBV11-2 with TRBJ2-3, with 9 bases matching TRBD2. CDR3 length: 16 residues. J lost 0 bases, V lost 6 bases, and 7 bases had no gene match. The germline gives CDR1 SGHAT, CDR2 FQNNGV. The CDR3 sequence: CASSYSGGASTDTQYF. The DNA of the CDR3 is TGTGCCAGCAGTTATAGCGGGGGAGCTAGCACAGATACGCAGTATTTT.

The V gene is TRBV12-3 or TRBV12-4, the J gene TRBJ2-3; D possibly corresponds to TRBD2 (6 bases). This CDR3 contains 13 residues. The V and J ends lost 8 bases and 8 bases respectively, with 17 bases between them. CDR3 DNA sequence: TGTGCCAGCGAGGTGGGGGGATCGTTTACGCAGTATTTT. This encodes CASEVGGSFTQYF.

The table lists this clone with a few counts. V usage is TRBV3-1 (or the pseudogene TRBV3-2) and J usage is TRBJ1-3; D call uncertain. Germline V CDR1 and CDR2: LGHDT, YNNKEL (reference sequence). The CDR3 length is 16 residues. V was pared by 0 bases and J by 3 bases, with 12 bases between. Here the CDR3 DNA reads TGTGCCAGCAGCCAAGATTTTCGGGGTTATGGAAACACCATATATTTT. Translation: CASSQDFRGYGNTIYF.

The rearrangement joins TRBV7-7 to TRBJ1-1, with no clear D. Deletions cut 4 bases from V and 0 bases from J, with 6 bases between. CDR3 length: 13 residues. Germline CDR1 is SSHAT and CDR2 is FNYEAQ (reference sequence). CDR3 in amino acids: CASSSTMNTEAFF. CDR3 DNA: TGTGCCAGCAGCTCTACCATGAACACTGAAGCTTTCTTT.

The rearrangement uses TRBV6-5 and TRBJ1-1; D is ambiguous. CDR3 length equals 14 residues. The ends were cut back, 6 bases at V and 1 base at J, with 12 bases in the middle. Germline V gene sequence: CDR1 MNHEY, CDR2 SVGAGI. The CDR3 bases are TGTGCCAGCAGGCCACCCCTCGGGAACACTGAAGCTTTCTTT. Its protein product is CASRPPLGNTEAFF.

V and J are TRBV19 and TRBJ1-5; a possible D gene is TRBD1 (5 bases). CDR3 length equals 14 residues. The ends were cut back, 4 bases at V and 3 bases at J, with 10 bases in the middle. Germline V gene sequence: CDR1 LNHDA, CDR2 SQIVND (reference sequence). CDR3 nucleotides: TGTGCCAGTAGTAAAGTAGGGGTCAATCAGCCCCAGCATTTT. This gives the protein CASSKVGVNQPQHF.

The chain carries TRBV3-1 (or the pseudogene TRBV3-2) and TRBJ2-7; the D is unclear. Germline-derived CDR1 and CDR2 are LGHDT and YNNKEL (reference sequence). The CDR3 is 15 residues long. Trimming took off 1 base at V and 5 bases at J, with 15 bases between the two ends. The CDR3 sequence is CASSQVVVGDHEQYF. The CDR3 DNA follows: TGTGCCAGCAGCCAAGTGGTCGTGGGCGACCACGAGCAGTACTTC.

The J gene is TRBJ1-2, the V gene TRBV30, with 10 bases lining up with TRBD1. Germline values: CDR1 GTSNPN, CDR2 SVGIG (reference sequence). Trimming removed 3 bases from V and 6 bases from J; junction bases left unmatched: 13. The CDR3 totals 16 residues. The CDR3 here is CAWRRRGQGREDGYTF. The CDR3 coding sequence is TGTGCCTGGAGGCGAAGGGGACAGGGGCGCGAGGATGGCTACACCTTC.

The chain joins TRBV6-5 to TRBJ2-7, with 9 bases matching TRBD1. This CDR3 is 14 amino acids long. The germline V gene encodes CDR1 MNHEY and CDR2 SVGAGI. Germline trimming cut 5 bases from V and 5 bases from J; bases unmatched to any gene: 7. The CDR3: CASSRDRVTNEQYF. In nucleotides, the CDR3 is TGTGCCAGCAGTAGGGACAGGGTAACGAACGAGCAGTACTTC.

This CDR3 is CASNTGDPDNSPLHF. The CDR3 nucleotides read TGTGCCAGCAACACAGGGGACCCTGATAATTCACCCCTCCACTTT. The chain has TRBV6-5 and TRBJ1-6, with 7 positions matching TRBD1. Unmatched junction bases numbered 8, after V lost 7 bases and J lost 5 bases. This CDR3 is built from 15 residues. Germline-derived CDR1 and CDR2 are MNHEY and SVGAGI.

The chain employs TRBV4-1 and TRBJ1-1, with unresolved D. CDR3 length equals 15 residues. The V gene lost 0 bases and the J gene lost 5 bases, with 13 bases spanning the gap. Looked up from germline, CDR1 is MGHRA and CDR2 is YSYEKL. Written as DNA, the CDR3 is TGCGCCAGCAGCCAAGACGGGCGCCAGCGGACTGAAGCTTTCTTT. It yields the protein CASSQDGRQRTEAFF.

The V gene is TRBV11-3, the J gene TRBJ2-1, with 8 bases fitting TRBD2. With 4 bases clipped from V and 7 bases from J, the junction kept 9 bases outside the gene matches. CDR1 is SGHNT, CDR2 YENEEA, per germline. The CDR3 consists of 15 residues. The CDR3 DNA reads as TGTGCCAGCAGCTCGTCAGGACTAGCTGGAAATGAGCAGTTCTTC. Protein product: CASSSSGLAGNEQFF. The entire variable domain, with the rest obtained from reference TRBV11-3 and TRBJ2-1, is as follows: EAGVVQSPRYKIIEKKQPVAFWCNPISGHNTLYWYLQNLGQGPELLIRYENEEAVDDSQLPKDRFSAERLKGVDSTLKIQPAELGDSAVYLCASSSSGLAGNEQFFGPGTRLTVL.

The chain recombines TRBV2 with TRBJ2-2; 8 nucleotides align to TRBD2. Germline CDR1 SNHLY, CDR2 FYNNEI. The CDR3 contains 14 residues. With V trimmed by 10 bases and J by 1 base, 5 bases remained unmatched. The CDR3 bases are TGTGCCACCGGGGGGGACCTGAACACCGGGGAGCTGTTTTTT. It translates to CATGGDLNTGELFF.

This clone was observed a single time. J is TRBJ1-4 and V is TRBV3-1 (or the pseudogene TRBV3-2); D remains ambiguous. Germline CDR1 and CDR2: LGHDT and YNNKEL (reference sequence). This CDR3 is 17 amino acids long. V gave up 4 bases and J gave up 3 bases, with 18 bases separating them. The CDR3 DNA reads as TGTGCCAGCAGCCCTCCGGCGGGGAACGCGGCTAATGAAAAACTGTTTTTT. Translating it yields CASSPPAGNAANEKLFF.

The chain is built from TRBV4-1 and TRBJ2-1, with D tentatively TRBD1 (5 bases). Looked up from germline, CDR1 is MGHRA and CDR2 is YSYEKL. V lost 3 bases, J lost 2 bases, and 17 bases lay in between. This CDR3 comprises 17 residues. The DNA for the CDR3 is TGCGCCAGCAGCCAGGCACACAGGACATCTACCTACAATGAGCAGTTCTTC. Translated: CASSQAHRTSTYNEQFF.

Here the CDR3 DNA reads TGTGCCAGCAGCTTGCAGGGCAACAATTCACCCCTCCACTTT. Residues: CASSLQGNNSPLHF. This chain connects TRBV5-8 to TRBJ1-6, with D possibly being TRBD1 (5 bases). Germline V CDR1 and CDR2: SGHTS, YDEGEE. V was cut by 1 base and J by 7 bases, with 9 bases left in between. The CDR3 runs to 14 residues.

The CDR3 DNA reads TGTGCCAGCTCACCTCGGACAGGGGCCTACGAGCAGTACTTC. It is translated as CASSPRTGAYEQYF. The chain recombines TRBV18 with TRBJ2-7, with 9 bases that match TRBD1. V gave up 3 bases and J gave up 2 bases; unmatched junction bases: 2. Germline lookup yields CDR1 KGHSH and CDR2 LQKENI. The CDR3 length is 14 residues.

This clone was observed a single time. This chain links TRBV14 with TRBJ1-2; maybe TRBD1 (6 bases). This CDR3 contains 13 residues. V lost 4 bases, J lost 11 bases, and 17 bases lay in between. Germline V CDR1 and CDR2: SGHDN, FVKESK. For the CDR3, the DNA is TGTGCCAGCAGCCCGAGGGGGGGCCGAAAGTACACCTTC. This gives the protein CASSPRGGRKYTF.

The chain is built from TRBV5-1 and TRBJ2-1, with D possibly TRBD1 on 5 matching bases. The V end was cut by 1 base, the J end by 6 bases, with 8 bases between. The V gene's germline CDR1 is SGHRS and CDR2 YFSETQ. There are 13 residues in the CDR3. CDR3: CASSLLQGNEQFF. In nucleotides, the CDR3 is TGCGCCAGCAGCTTGCTGCAGGGCAATGAGCAGTTCTTC.

The chain carries TRBV29-1 and TRBJ2-7, with TRBD1 as a possible D gene (5 bases). The germline gives CDR1 SQVTM, CDR2 ANQGSEA. The CDR3 is made up of 13 amino acids. Trimming stripped 6 bases from V and 6 bases from J, with 18 bases between. CDR3 sequence (DNA): TGCAGCGTCGACCAGGGCCACTCCGGCGAGCAGTACTTC. It translates to CSVDQGHSGEQYF.